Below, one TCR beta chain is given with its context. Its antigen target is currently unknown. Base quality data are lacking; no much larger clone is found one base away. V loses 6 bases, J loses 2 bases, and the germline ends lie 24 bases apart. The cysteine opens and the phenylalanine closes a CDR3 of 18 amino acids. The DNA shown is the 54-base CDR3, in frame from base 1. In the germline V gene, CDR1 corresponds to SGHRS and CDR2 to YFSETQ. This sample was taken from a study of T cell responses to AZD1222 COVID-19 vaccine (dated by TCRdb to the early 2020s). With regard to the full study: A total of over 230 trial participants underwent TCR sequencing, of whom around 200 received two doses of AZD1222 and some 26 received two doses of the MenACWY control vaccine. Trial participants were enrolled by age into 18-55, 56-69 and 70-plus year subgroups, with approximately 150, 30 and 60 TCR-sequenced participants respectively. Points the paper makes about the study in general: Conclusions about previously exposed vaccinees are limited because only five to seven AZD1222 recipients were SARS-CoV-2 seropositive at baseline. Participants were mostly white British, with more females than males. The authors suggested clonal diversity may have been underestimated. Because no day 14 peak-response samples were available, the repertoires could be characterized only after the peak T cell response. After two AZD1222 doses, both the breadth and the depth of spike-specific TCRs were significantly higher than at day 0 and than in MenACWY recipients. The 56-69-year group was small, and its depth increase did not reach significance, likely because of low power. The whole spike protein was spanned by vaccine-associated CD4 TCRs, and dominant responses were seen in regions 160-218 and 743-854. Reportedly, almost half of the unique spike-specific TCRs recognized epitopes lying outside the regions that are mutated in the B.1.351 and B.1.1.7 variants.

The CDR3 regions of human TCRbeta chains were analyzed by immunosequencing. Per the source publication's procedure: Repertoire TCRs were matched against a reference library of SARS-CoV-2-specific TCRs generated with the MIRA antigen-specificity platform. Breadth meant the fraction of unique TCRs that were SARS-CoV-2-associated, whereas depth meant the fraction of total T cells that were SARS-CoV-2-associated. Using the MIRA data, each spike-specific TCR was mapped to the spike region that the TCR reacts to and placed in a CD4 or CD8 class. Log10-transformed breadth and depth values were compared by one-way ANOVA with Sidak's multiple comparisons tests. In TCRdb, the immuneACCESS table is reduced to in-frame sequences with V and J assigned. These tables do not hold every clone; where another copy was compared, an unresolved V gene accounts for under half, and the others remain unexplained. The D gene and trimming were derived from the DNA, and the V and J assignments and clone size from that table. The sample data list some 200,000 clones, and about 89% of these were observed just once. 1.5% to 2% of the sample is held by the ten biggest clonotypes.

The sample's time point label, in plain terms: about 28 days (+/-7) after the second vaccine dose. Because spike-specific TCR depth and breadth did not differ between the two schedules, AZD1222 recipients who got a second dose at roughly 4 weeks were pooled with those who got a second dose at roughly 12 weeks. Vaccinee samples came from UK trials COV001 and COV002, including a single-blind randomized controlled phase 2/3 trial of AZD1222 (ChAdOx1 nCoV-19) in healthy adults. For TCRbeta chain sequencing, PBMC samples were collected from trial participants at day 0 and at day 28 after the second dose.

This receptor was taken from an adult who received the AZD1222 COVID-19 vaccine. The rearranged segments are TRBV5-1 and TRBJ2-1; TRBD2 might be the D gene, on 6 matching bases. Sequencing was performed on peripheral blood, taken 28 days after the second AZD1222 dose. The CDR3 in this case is CASNMVAGIASPYNEQFF. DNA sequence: TGCGCCAGCAACATGGTCGCGGGAATAGCGTCCCCCTACAATGAGCAGTTCTTC.